Listed below are T cell receptor beta chains from one sample, sequenced in a study of TIL therapy for anti-PD-1-resistant metastatic lung cancer. Only in-frame clones appear in the TCRdb table, and some are missing; sequencing was by immunoSEQ multiplex PCR. Here the sample spans just over 45,000 clones, 79% being singletons. The sequenced sample was blood, obtained at baseline. These receptors came from a man aged 65 to 79 with non-small cell lung cancer. The CDR3 runs from the conserved cysteine through the conserved F or W. D genes are given only for firm matches. Rows may omit the clone size; those that give it use once, few, many or a size class.

CDR3aa: CASSLAGLNEKLFF; CDR3nt: TGTGCCAGCAGCTTAGCCGGGCTAAATGAAAAACTGTTTTTT; d_gene: NA; v_gene: TRBV7-2; j_gene: TRBJ1-4; abundance: NA
CDR3aa: CASSSGQGRETQYF; CDR3nt: TGTGCCAGCAGCTCGGGACAGGGAAGAGAGACCCAGTACTTC; d_gene: TRBD1; v_gene: TRBV5-8; j_gene: TRBJ2-5; abundance: NA
CDR3aa: CASSFLAAADTQYF; CDR3nt: TGCGCCAGCAGCTTTCTAGCGGCCGCAGATACGCAGTATTTT; d_gene: TRBD2; v_gene: TRBV5-1; j_gene: TRBJ2-3; abundance: NA
CDR3aa: CASSPGLALNEQFF; CDR3nt: TGTGCCAGCAGCCCCGGACTAGCGTTAAATGAGCAGTTCTTC; d_gene: TRBD2; v_gene: TRBV11-2; j_gene: TRBJ2-1; abundance: NA
CDR3aa: CASSVGLSMAGVGETQYF; CDR3nt: TGTGCCAGCAGCGTAGGTCTAAGCATGGCAGGGGTTGGGGAGACCCAGTACTTC; d_gene: NA; v_gene: TRBV9; j_gene: TRBJ2-5; abundance: NA
CDR3aa: CASSLESDTQYF; CDR3nt: TGTGCCAGCAGTCTTGAGTCAGATACGCAGTATTTT; d_gene: NA; v_gene: TRBV2; j_gene: TRBJ2-3; abundance: NA
CDR3aa: CASSHRQNTGELFF; CDR3nt: TGCGCCAGCAGTCATAGACAGAACACCGGGGAGCTGTTTTTT; d_gene: NA; v_gene: TRBV10-1; j_gene: TRBJ2-2; abundance: NA
CDR3aa: CASSDSFVPITSTDTQYF; CDR3nt: TGTGCCAGCAGCGATAGCTTTGTCCCAATCACTAGCACAGATACGCAGTATTTT; d_gene: NA; v_gene: TRBV7-9; j_gene: TRBJ2-3; abundance: NA
CDR3aa: CASSHIQSSGANVLTF; CDR3nt: TGTGCCAGCAGCCACATACAGAGCTCTGGGGCCAACGTCCTGACTTTC; d_gene: NA; v_gene: TRBV4-2; j_gene: TRBJ2-6; abundance: NA
CDR3aa: CASRPTTGWDTEAFF; CDR3nt: TGTGCCAGCAGACCGACAACAGGGTGGGACACTGAAGCTTTCTTT; d_gene: NA; v_gene: TRBV6-6; j_gene: TRBJ1-1; abundance: NA
CDR3aa: CASSPTPLAGEETQYF; CDR3nt: TGTGCCAGCAGTCCAACCCCACTAGCGGGTGAGGAGACCCAGTACTTC; d_gene: TRBD2; v_gene: TRBV27; j_gene: TRBJ2-5; abundance: NA
CDR3aa: CASSLDGINQPQHF; CDR3nt: TGTGCCAGCAGCCTAGACGGTATTAATCAGCCCCAGCATTTT; d_gene: NA; v_gene: TRBV11-2; j_gene: TRBJ1-5; abundance: NA
CDR3aa: CAISESGTGTIYF; CDR3nt: TGTGCCATCAGTGAGTCTGGGACCGGCACCATATATTTT; d_gene: NA; v_gene: TRBV10-3; j_gene: TRBJ1-3; abundance: NA
CDR3aa: CASSLKGGRTDPSYEQYF; CDR3nt: TGTGCCAGCAGCTTAAAGGGGGGAAGGACCGATCCCTCCTACGAGCAGTACTTC; d_gene: NA; v_gene: TRBV7-9; j_gene: TRBJ2-7; abundance: NA
CDR3aa: CASSLEGGPQHF; CDR3nt: TGTGCCAGCAGCTTAGAAGGAGGGCCCCAGCATTTT; d_gene: NA; v_gene: TRBV7-6; j_gene: TRBJ1-5; abundance: NA
CDR3aa: CASSLGLAGGNTGELFF; CDR3nt: TGCGCCAGCAGCTTGGGACTAGCGGGAGGGAACACCGGGGAGCTGTTTTTT; d_gene: TRBD2; v_gene: TRBV5-1; j_gene: TRBJ2-2; abundance: NA
CDR3aa: CASSFSGTGGQPQHF; CDR3nt: TGTGCCAGCAGCTTCTCCGGGACAGGGGGCCAGCCCCAGCATTTT; d_gene: TRBD1; v_gene: TRBV7-2; j_gene: TRBJ1-5; abundance: NA
CDR3aa: CASSLAGEVPYEQYF; CDR3nt: TGTGCCAGCAGTTTAGCGGGAGAGGTCCCTTACGAGCAGTACTTC; d_gene: TRBD2; v_gene: TRBV27; j_gene: TRBJ2-7; abundance: NA
CDR3aa: CASSEADSLFF; CDR3nt: TGTGCCAGCAGTGAAGCCGACAGTCTGTTCTTT; d_gene: NA; v_gene: TRBV6-1; j_gene: TRBJ1-1; abundance: NA
CDR3aa: CASRKPGGSNQPQHF; CDR3nt: TGTGCCAGCAGAAAACCGGGGGGGAGCAATCAGCCCCAGCATTTT; d_gene: NA; v_gene: TRBV28; j_gene: TRBJ1-5; abundance: NA
CDR3aa: CASSLGLAGVRGETQYF; CDR3nt: TGTGCCAGCAGCTTAGGGCTAGCGGGAGTAAGGGGGGAGACCCAGTACTTC; d_gene: TRBD2; v_gene: TRBV7-2; j_gene: TRBJ2-5; abundance: NA
CDR3aa: CASSDRVSNQPQHF; CDR3nt: TGTGCCAGTAGTGACAGGGTTAGCAATCAGCCCCAGCATTTT; d_gene: TRBD1; v_gene: TRBV19; j_gene: TRBJ1-5; abundance: few
CDR3aa: CASRRDSGSPLHF; CDR3nt: TGTGCCAGCAGACGGGACAGTGGTTCACCCCTCCACTTT; d_gene: TRBD1; v_gene: TRBV6-5; j_gene: TRBJ1-6; abundance: NA
CDR3aa: CASTAEGRINTEAFF; CDR3nt: TGCGCCAGCACCGCCGAGGGACGGATTAACACTGAAGCTTTCTTT; d_gene: NA; v_gene: TRBV5-1; j_gene: TRBJ1-1; abundance: once
CDR3aa: CASSWGTDSNQPQHF; CDR3nt: TGTGCCAGCAGTTGGGGGACGGATAGCAATCAGCCCCAGCATTTT; d_gene: NA; v_gene: TRBV6-5; j_gene: TRBJ1-5; abundance: NA